This T cell receptor (beta chain) was recorded in a study of Graves' ophthalmopathy and Graves' hyperthyroidism (dated by TCRdb to 2016 to 2018). With regard to the full study: Stable hyperthyroidism was defined as no progression to ophthalmopathy within 18 months of follow-up. The study used TCR beta repertoire signatures to distinguish Graves' ophthalmopathy from Graves' hyperthyroidism and to predict progression to ophthalmopathy. In total, approximately 130 blood samples were TCR-sequenced: fewer than 50 ophthalmopathy, roughly 80 hyperthyroidism and 17 hyperthyroidism-to-ophthalmopathy patients. To explore V-J signatures that separate ophthalmopathy from hyperthyroidism, a discovery set of about a hundred patients was enrolled, consisting of about 41 with ophthalmopathy and around 57 with stable hyperthyroidism. For independent validation, a separate cohort was made up of roughly 19 hyperthyroidism patients plus 17 patients who later progressed from hyperthyroidism to ophthalmopathy. In roughly 6 hyperthyroidism patients, the T-cell repertoires found in thyroid tissue were compared with those found in blood. Following sampling, methimazole starting at 30 mg daily was administered to hyperthyroidism patients, and high-dose intravenous methylprednisolone was administered to ophthalmopathy patients.

On the study overall, not on this receptor specifically: In validation, the model predicted ophthalmopathy progression with 70.59% sensitivity and 72.22% specificity; about a dozen predicted patients were CT-confirmed with GO in a median of approximately 6.2 months. In cross-validation, the 13-signature model distinguished ophthalmopathy from stable hyperthyroidism with 85% to 90% sensitivity and around 82% specificity, and in the test set the corresponding values were roughly 80% and 76%. Most of the expanded thyroid clonotypes with a frequency above 0.001 were also detected in blood, and it was suggested that the thyroid immune response may be reflected by blood repertoires. Sample size was not statistically predetermined, and group allocation was not concealed from the investigators.

For repertoire sequencing, TCR beta CDR3 regions were amplified from RNA transcripts. A first-round RT-PCR used HTBI primers with the Qiagen OneStep RT-PCR kit, followed by a second-round multiplex PCR, size selection and purification. Libraries were sequenced on an Illumina HiSeq2000 using paired-end 100 bp reads. Turning to the authors' computational methods: SOAPnuke was used to process the reads, throwing out any read that had adapters, had uncalled bases, had a mean Phred below 15, or lacked an exact constant-primer or identifier match. High-quality paired reads were merged with COPE v1.2.5. Each unique nucleotide sequence was treated as a clonotype, and MiTCR v1.1 was used to align the clonotypes to the IMGT TRB V, D and J references. Analysis was restricted to V-J combinations with a frequency above 0.0001, which covered 99.2% of repertoires. For each V-J combination, a TCR clonal expansion and chaos score was defined as the ratio of F50 clonal expansion to chaos observed in the TCRdist matrix. Welch's t-statistics and random forest were used to reduce features to about a dozen V-J combinations, which were fed into a naive Bayes classifier. The similarity between thyroid and blood repertoires was quantified using the Morisita-Horn index. TCRdb applied fastp at Q25 and MiXCR to the public reads, then kept only in-frame beta chains. Each entry merges the rows of one CDR3 protein and shows their most common DNA and genes. In this record, the V and J calls reflect TCRdb's handling and not the investigators' own analysis. The sample profile shows 1 million to 1.3 million distinct CDR3 sequences; roughly 35% of them were found once. 11% of the sample goes to the ten largest clones.

The CDR3 numbers 15 residues from cysteine through phenylalanine. The read is trimmed to its CDR3 DNA, 45 bases read in frame from base 1. Trimming takes 3 bases from V and 3 bases from J, and the germline ends sit 11 bases apart. The germline V gene yields SGHTA for CDR1 and FQGNSA for CDR2. Patients with hyperthyroidism were aged 18 to 65 years, had been newly diagnosed, and had a disease duration of less than 2 months. Patients were excluded if they had other autoimmune diseases, uncontrolled infections, pregnancy or lactation. Diagnosis relied on clinical symptoms, serum thyroxine, TRAb, thyroid ultrasound and orbital computed tomography. Trizol reagent was used to extract the total RNA, and its quality was then checked on an Agilent 2100 Bioanalyzer. Of note for this clonotype: Its antigen has not been determined. Per-base qualities were not stored, and no clone one base away is much larger.

This sequence was found in an adult man with Graves' hyperthyroidism. Sequencing input: peripheral blood or thyroid tissue (not recorded which). This chain joins TRBV7-2 to TRBJ2-2, with no confident D gene call. The CDR3: CASSFGQSHTGELFF. The DNA sequence follows: TGTGCCAGCAGCTTTGGCCAGTCCCACACCGGGGAGCTGTTTTTT.